A selection of T cell receptor beta chains follows, all from one sample in a study of cytomegalovirus exposure and HLA in healthy donors. Clones were read by immunoSEQ multiplex PCR, and TCRdb kept only the in-frame ones, dropping some. Among more than 120,000 clones listed, around 84% were seen once. Sequenced material: PBMCs. The receptors come from a man aged 18 to 30 in good health and CMV-seropositive. Each CDR3 is given with its conserved first and last residue. The D gene is left open where the match is weak. Clone size, where shown, is once, few, many, or a class for clones that have expanded.

j_call: TRBJ2-1
v_call: TRBV4-1
d_call: .
clone_size: .
cdr3_nt: TGCGCCAGCAGCCAACTGGGGCTCAATGAGCAGTTCTTC
cdr3_aa: CASSQLGLNEQFF

j_call: TRBJ2-7
v_call: TRBV5-1
d_call: .
clone_size: .
cdr3_nt: TGCGCCAGCAGCTTGAGCACGAACTTACGAGACGAGCAGTACTTC
cdr3_aa: CASSLSTNLRDEQYF

j_call: TRBJ2-2
v_call: TRBV5-4
d_call: TRBD2
clone_size: .
cdr3_nt: TGTGCCAGCAGCTCACGACTAGCGGGGAACACCGGGGAGCTGTTTTTT
cdr3_aa: CASSSRLAGNTGELFF

j_call: TRBJ2-2
v_call: TRBV27
d_call: TRBD2
clone_size: .
cdr3_nt: TGTGCCAGCAGTTTAACTTTAACTAGCGGGAGGAGGGACACCGGGGAGCTGTTTTTT
cdr3_aa: CASSLTLTSGRRDTGELFF

j_call: TRBJ1-3
v_call: TRBV25-1
d_call: .
clone_size: .
cdr3_nt: TGTGCCAGCAGTGATAGTATGGGCCACTCTGGAAACACCATATATTTT
cdr3_aa: CASSDSMGHSGNTIYF

j_call: TRBJ2-3
v_call: TRBV5-1
d_call: TRBD1
clone_size: .
cdr3_nt: TGCGCCAGCAGCTTCCGGGACAGGTCTAGCACAGATACGCAGTATTTT
cdr3_aa: CASSFRDRSSTDTQYF

j_call: TRBJ2-7
v_call: TRBV7-2
d_call: TRBD1
clone_size: few
cdr3_nt: TGTGCCAGCAGCTGGGTGGGACAGGGGTCCTACGAGCAGTACTTC
cdr3_aa: CASSWVGQGSYEQYF

j_call: TRBJ1-1
v_call: TRBV10-1
d_call: .
clone_size: .
cdr3_nt: TGCGCCAGCAGTGACGGGACAAAACTGACTGAAGCTTTCTTT
cdr3_aa: CASSDGTKLTEAFF

j_call: TRBJ2-1
v_call: TRBV6-1
d_call: .
clone_size: .
cdr3_nt: TGTGCCAGCAGTGAACTGGGGGCTGCCAATGAGCAGTTCTTC
cdr3_aa: CASSELGAANEQFF

j_call: TRBJ2-7
v_call: TRBV10-3
d_call: .
clone_size: .
cdr3_nt: TGTGCCATCAGTGAAGGACGGGGTTCTTCCTACGAGCAGTACTTC
cdr3_aa: CAISEGRGSSYEQYF

j_call: TRBJ1-5
v_call: TRBV27
d_call: TRBD1
clone_size: .
cdr3_nt: TGTGCCAGCAGTTTGACAGGGGGGCAGCCCCAGCATTTT
cdr3_aa: CASSLTGGQPQHF

j_call: TRBJ2-4
v_call: TRBV6-6
d_call: TRBD1
clone_size: .
cdr3_nt: TGTGCCAGCAGTTCAACCGGACAGGGTCAAAACATTCAGTACTTC
cdr3_aa: CASSSTGQGQNIQYF

j_call: TRBJ1-2
v_call: TRBV29-1
d_call: .
clone_size: .
cdr3_nt: TGCAGCGTTGGGTGGACAGCGTATGGCTACACCTTC
cdr3_aa: CSVGWTAYGYTF

j_call: TRBJ2-1
v_call: TRBV25-1
d_call: TRBD1
clone_size: once
cdr3_nt: TGTGCCAGCAGTGAGGAGAAACGGGACAGGGACAATGAGCAGTTCTTC
cdr3_aa: CASSEEKRDRDNEQFF

j_call: TRBJ1-6
v_call: TRBV5-8
d_call: .
clone_size: .
cdr3_nt: TGTGCCAGCAGCTTGCTACAGGGCCAATCACCCCTCCACTTT
cdr3_aa: CASSLLQGQSPLHF

j_call: TRBJ2-1
v_call: TRBV7-3
d_call: .
clone_size: .
cdr3_nt: TGTGCCAGCAGCTTGGAGCCTAGCTCCTACAATGAGCAGTTCTTC
cdr3_aa: CASSLEPSSYNEQFF

j_call: TRBJ1-1
v_call: TRBV5-1
d_call: .
clone_size: .
cdr3_nt: TGCGCCAGCAGCTTGGATCCAGGGAAGGACACTGAAGCTTTCTTT
cdr3_aa: CASSLDPGKDTEAFF

j_call: TRBJ1-2
v_call: TRBV2
d_call: .
clone_size: .
cdr3_nt: TGTGCCAGCAGTGAACTAGGGGACACTGCGGGCTATGGCTACACCTTC
cdr3_aa: CASSELGDTAGYGYTF

j_call: TRBJ2-1
v_call: TRBV11-3
d_call: TRBD2
clone_size: .
cdr3_nt: TGTGCCAGCAGCTTAGATCGGGGGGGTGAGCAGTTCTTC
cdr3_aa: CASSLDRGGEQFF

j_call: TRBJ1-4
v_call: TRBV19
d_call: TRBD1
clone_size: .
cdr3_nt: TGTGCCAGTAGCGCCGGGACAGGGGGCTTTTTTGAAAAACTGTTTTTT
cdr3_aa: CASSAGTGGFFEKLFF

j_call: TRBJ2-5
v_call: TRBV4-2
d_call: .
clone_size: once
cdr3_nt: TGTGCCAGCAGCCAAGATCCAGGGGGGCAAGAGACCCAGTACTTC
cdr3_aa: CASSQDPGGQETQYF

j_call: TRBJ2-7
v_call: TRBV6-5
d_call: TRBD2
clone_size: once
cdr3_nt: TGTGCCAGCAGTTACATCGGGGGGACCTACGAGCAGTACTTC
cdr3_aa: CASSYIGGTYEQYF

j_call: TRBJ1-2
v_call: TRBV6-6
d_call: TRBD1
clone_size: .
cdr3_nt: TGTGCCAGCAGTTACGGTCCGGGACAGGGGAGCGGTGGCTACACCTTC
cdr3_aa: CASSYGPGQGSGGYTF

j_call: TRBJ2-1
v_call: TRBV6-1
d_call: .
clone_size: once
cdr3_nt: TGTGCCAGCACCAGCATCGCAGGGTACAATGAGCAGTTCTTC
cdr3_aa: CASTSIAGYNEQFF